Listed below are T cell receptor beta chains from one sample, sequenced in a study of shared clonotypes between healthy human individuals. Clones were sequenced by immunoSEQ multiplex PCR, and TCRdb holds only the in-frame ones, with some missing. Counted here are 500,000 to 700,000 clones, approximately 95% occurring once; the ten biggest clones make up over 0.09%. Sequencing used naive CD8+ T cells sorted from blood. The receptor set was obtained from a woman aged 25 to 39 in good health. Both conserved end residues are part of each CDR3. The D gene is left open where the match is weak. Clone size is shown for a subset of rows, as once, few, many or a class of expanded clone.

>-|TRBJ1-1|-|TRBV5-4
CASSLWGNTEAFF
TGTGCCAGCAGCTTGTGGGGAAACACTGAAGCTTTCTTT
>-|TRBJ2-7|-|TRBV27
CASSPNGAPFVYEQYF
TGTGCCAGCAGTCCCAACGGGGCCCCGTTTGTCTACGAGCAGTACTTC
>-|TRBJ1-5|TRBD1|TRBV4-1
CASSVRQGLSNQPQHF
TGCGCCAGCAGCGTCCGACAGGGCTTAAGCAATCAGCCCCAGCATTTT
>-|TRBJ2-2|TRBD2|TRBV29-1
CSVALAGVPGELFF
TGCAGCGTAGCACTAGCGGGAGTGCCCGGGGAGCTGTTTTTT
>-|TRBJ1-2|-|TRBV29-1
CSVEDPPSGTNGYTF
TGCAGCGTTGAAGATCCCCCATCAGGGACGAATGGCTACACCTTC
>-|TRBJ2-7|-|TRBV27
CASSSDSLDEQYF
TGTGCCAGCAGTTCGGACAGTTTAGACGAGCAGTACTTC
>-|TRBJ2-7|-|TRBV28
CASSQQGYEQYF
TGTGCCAGCAGTCAACAGGGTTACGAGCAGTACTTC
>-|TRBJ1-6|-|TRBV4-1
CASSQAKRHSYNSPLHF
TGCGCCAGCAGCCAAGCGAAGCGTCACTCCTATAATTCACCCCTCCACTTT
>-|TRBJ2-7|-|TRBV4-2
CASSTGTESYEQYF
TGTGCCAGCAGCACCGGGACGGAGAGCTACGAGCAGTACTTC
>-|TRBJ2-7|-|TRBV4-1
CASSLLLASGQYF
TGCGCCAGCAGCCTCTTACTAGCATCGGGGCAGTACTTC
>-|TRBJ2-7|-|TRBV6-1
CASSVRRNEQYF
TGTGCCAGCAGTGTGAGGAGGAACGAGCAGTACTTC
>-|TRBJ2-6|-|TRBV9
CASSVLSGANVLTF
TGTGCCAGCAGCGTATTATCTGGGGCCAACGTCCTGACTTTC
>-|TRBJ2-1|TRBD2|TRBV16
CASSQSREPYNEQFF
TGTGCCAGCAGCCAATCGCGGGAGCCCTACAATGAGCAGTTCTTC
>-|TRBJ2-3|-|TRBV2
CASSETGRYTDTQYF
TGTGCCAGCAGTGAAACAGGGAGGTATACAGATACGCAGTATTTT
>once|TRBJ2-1|-|TRBV7-9
CASSLEFNEQFF
TGTGCCAGCAGCTTAGAATTCAATGAGCAGTTCTTC
>-|TRBJ2-1|TRBD2|TRBV2
CARPPASGSLDEQFF
TGTGCCAGACCCCCGGCCAGCGGGAGTTTAGATGAGCAGTTCTTC
>-|TRBJ1-1|-|TRBV7-9
CASSLTEAFF
TGTGCCAGCAGCCTGACTGAAGCTTTCTTT
>-|TRBJ2-7|-|TRBV29-1
CSVRLNYEQYF
TGCAGCGTCAGACTAAACTACGAGCAGTACTTC
>-|TRBJ2-7|-|TRBV19
CASSTGLGYEQYF
TGTGCCAGTAGCACGGGACTCGGCTACGAGCAGTACTTC
>-|TRBJ2-2|TRBD1|TRBV28
CASRGQAVTGELFF
TGTGCCAGCCGTGGACAGGCGGTCACCGGGGAGCTGTTTTTT
>-|TRBJ2-3|-|TRBV2
CASSDGTDTQYF
TGTGCCAGCAGTGATGGCACAGATACGCAGTATTTT
>-|TRBJ1-2|-|TRBV10-3
CAISDPTGGGDYGYTF
TGTGCCATCAGTGACCCGACCGGCGGGGGGGACTATGGCTACACCTTC
>-|TRBJ2-3|-|TRBV14
CASSQGRGDTQYF
TGTGCCAGCAGCCAAGGTCGGGGAGATACGCAGTATTTT
>-|TRBJ2-2|TRBD1|TRBV2
CASTGDRENTGELFF
TGTGCCAGCACCGGGGACAGGGAGAACACCGGGGAGCTGTTTTTT
>-|TRBJ2-1|TRBD2|TRBV28
CASSFWTSGGSSYNEQFF
TGTGCCAGCAGTTTTTGGACTAGCGGGGGAAGCTCCTACAATGAGCAGTTCTTC
>-|TRBJ2-7|-|TRBV29-1
CSAVGGWPYEQYF
TGCAGCGCTGTAGGAGGATGGCCCTACGAGCAGTACTTC
>-|TRBJ1-4|TRBD1|TRBV6-6
CASRQFPDRNEKLFF
TGTGCCAGCAGACAGTTTCCGGACAGGAATGAAAAACTGTTTTTT